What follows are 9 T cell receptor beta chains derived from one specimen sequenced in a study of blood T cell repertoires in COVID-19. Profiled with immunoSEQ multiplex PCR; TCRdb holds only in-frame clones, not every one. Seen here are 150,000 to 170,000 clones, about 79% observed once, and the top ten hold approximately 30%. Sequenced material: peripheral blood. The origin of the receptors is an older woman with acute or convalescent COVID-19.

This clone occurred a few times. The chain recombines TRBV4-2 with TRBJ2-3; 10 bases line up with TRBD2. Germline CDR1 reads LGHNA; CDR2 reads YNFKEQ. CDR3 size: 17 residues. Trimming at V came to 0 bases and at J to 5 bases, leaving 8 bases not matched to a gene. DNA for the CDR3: TGTGCCAGCAGCCAAGAAGAGCGGGGGGGCGTGAAAGATACGCAGTATTTT. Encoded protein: CASSQEERGGVKDTQYF.

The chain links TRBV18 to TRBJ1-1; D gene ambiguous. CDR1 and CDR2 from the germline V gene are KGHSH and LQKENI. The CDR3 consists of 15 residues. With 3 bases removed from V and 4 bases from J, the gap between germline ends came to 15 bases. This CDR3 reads CASSPVSGMGTEAFF. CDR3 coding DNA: TGTGCCAGCTCACCTGTATCGGGGATGGGCACTGAAGCTTTCTTT.

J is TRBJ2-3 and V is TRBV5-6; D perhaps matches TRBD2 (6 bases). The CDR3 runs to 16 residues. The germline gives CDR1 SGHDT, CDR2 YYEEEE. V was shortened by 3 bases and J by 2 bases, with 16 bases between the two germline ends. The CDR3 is CASSWAGIGDTDTQYF. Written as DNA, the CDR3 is TGTGCCAGCAGCTGGGCGGGGATCGGGGACACAGATACGCAGTATTTT.

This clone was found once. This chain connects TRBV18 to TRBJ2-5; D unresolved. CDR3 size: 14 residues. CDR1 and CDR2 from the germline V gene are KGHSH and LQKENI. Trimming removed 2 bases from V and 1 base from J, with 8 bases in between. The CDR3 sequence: CASSPLNGQETQYF. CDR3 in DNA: TGTGCCAGCTCACCATTGAACGGCCAAGAGACCCAGTACTTC.

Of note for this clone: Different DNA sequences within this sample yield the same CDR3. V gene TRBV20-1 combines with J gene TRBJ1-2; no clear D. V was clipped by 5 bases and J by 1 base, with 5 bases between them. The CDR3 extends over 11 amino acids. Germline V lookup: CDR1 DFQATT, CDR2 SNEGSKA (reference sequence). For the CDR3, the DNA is TGCAGTGCTTCATTTAACTATGGCTACACCTTC. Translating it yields CSASFNYGYTF.

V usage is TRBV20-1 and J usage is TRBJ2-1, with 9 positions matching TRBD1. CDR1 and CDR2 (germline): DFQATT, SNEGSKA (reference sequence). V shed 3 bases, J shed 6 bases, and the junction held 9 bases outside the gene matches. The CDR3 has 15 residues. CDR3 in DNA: TGCAGTGCTAGTCCAGGGACAGGGATGACCAATGAGCAGTTCTTC. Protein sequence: CSASPGTGMTNEQFF.

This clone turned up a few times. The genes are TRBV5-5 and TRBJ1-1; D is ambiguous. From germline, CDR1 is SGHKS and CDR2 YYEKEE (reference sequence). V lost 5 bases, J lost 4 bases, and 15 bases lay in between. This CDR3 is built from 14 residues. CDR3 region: CASSRTPGSTEAFF. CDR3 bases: TGTGCCAGCAGTCGAACCCCGGGGAGCACTGAAGCTTTCTTT.

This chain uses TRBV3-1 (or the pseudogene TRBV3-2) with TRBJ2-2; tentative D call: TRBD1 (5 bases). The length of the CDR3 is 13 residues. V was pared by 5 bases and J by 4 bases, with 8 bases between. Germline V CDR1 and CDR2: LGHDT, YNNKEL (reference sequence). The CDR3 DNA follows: TGTGCCAGCAGCAGGGGCGCCACCGGGGAGCTGTTTTTT. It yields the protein CASSRGATGELFF.

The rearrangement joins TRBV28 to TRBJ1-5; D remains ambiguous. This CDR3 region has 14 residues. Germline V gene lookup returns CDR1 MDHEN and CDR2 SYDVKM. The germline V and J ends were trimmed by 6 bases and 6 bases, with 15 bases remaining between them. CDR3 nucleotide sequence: TGTGCCAGCAGCCCCGGAACGGCAGGTCAGCCCCAGCATTTT. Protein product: CASSPGTAGQPQHF. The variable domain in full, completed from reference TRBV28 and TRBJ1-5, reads DVKVTQSSRYLVKRTGEKVFLECVQDMDHENMFWYRQDPGLGLRLIYFSYDVKMKEKGDIPEGYSVSREKKERFSLILESASTNQTSMYLCASSPGTAGQPQHFGDGTRLSIL.